Each of the 32 T cell receptor beta chains below was sequenced from the same sample in a study of cytomegalovirus exposure and HLA in healthy donors. Use of 60 Vbeta and 13 Jbeta primers characterized the PCR. Some clones are missing from TCRdb's copy, which holds only in-frame ones; the method was immunoSEQ multiplex PCR. The repertoire holds 100,000 or so clones, about 79% seen once, with about 2.5% in the top ten. The sample taken for sequencing was PBMCs. The receptors here all came from a man aged 50 or older in good health and CMV-seropositive.

This clone appeared a single time. J is TRBJ2-7 and V is TRBV5-1; perhaps TRBD1 as D (5 bases). V lost 4 bases, J lost 5 bases, and 16 bases lay in between. The length of the CDR3 is 14 residues. The germline V gene has CDR1 SGHRS and CDR2 YFSETQ. This CDR3 reads CASSPQGATNEQYF. Written as DNA, the CDR3 is TGCGCCAGCAGCCCCCAAGGGGCGACGAACGAGCAGTACTTC.

The chain has TRBV7-8 and TRBJ2-5; perhaps TRBD2 as D (6 bases). The end of the DNA aligns better with TRBJ2-7, so the J call may be wrong. Germline CDR1 reads SGHVS; CDR2 reads FQNEAQ. This CDR3 has 14 residues. Here the CDR3 DNA reads TGTGCCAGCAGCTTAGCCGGGACTTCCTACGAGCAGTACTTC. Amino acids: CASSLAGTSYEQYF.

This clone was detected only a few times. The chain carries TRBV11-2 and TRBJ2-7; the D is unclear. The CDR3 sequence is 15 residues long. The V end was cut by 0 bases, the J end by 3 bases, with 12 bases between. Germline V gene data show CDR1 as SGHAT and CDR2 as FQNNGV. DNA of the CDR3: TGTGCCAGCAGCTTAGATCACATACGCCACTACGAGCAGTACTTC. Residues: CASSLDHIRHYEQYF.

The genes are TRBV30 and TRBJ1-1, with D possibly matching TRBD1 (5 bases). Germline CDR1 and CDR2: GTSNPN and SVGIG (reference sequence). V lost 0 bases to trimming and J lost 7 bases, with 12 bases between them. The CDR3 totals 13 residues. As DNA, the CDR3 is TGTGCCTGGAGTGTAAGGGGTCCGAGTGAAGCTTTCTTT. Residues: CAWSVRGPSEAFF. The whole variable domain, filled in from reference TRBV30 and TRBJ1-1, reads SQTIHQWPATLVQPVGSPLSLECTVEGTSNPNLYWYRQAAGRGLQLLFYSVGIGQISSEVPQNLSASRPQDRQFILSSKKLLLSDSGFYLCAWSVRGPSEAFFGQGTRLTVV.

Note on this clone: The same CDR3 can be traced to other DNA sequences in this sample. The gene calls are TRBV6-6 and TRBJ2-7; 13 nucleotides match TRBD2. The V segment lost 6 bases and the J segment 0 bases; nucleotides outside the gene matches: 5. The CDR3 is 16 residues long. Germline V gives CDR1 MNHNY, CDR2 SVGAGI (reference sequence). The DNA of the CDR3 is TGTGCCAGCAGCCCGGGACTAGCGGGGAGCTCCTACGAGCAGTACTTC. Encoded protein: CASSPGLAGSSYEQYF.

The chain's CDR3 is CASSPDRNSPLHF. The CDR3 region has the DNA TGCGCCAGCAGCCCGGACAGAAATTCACCCCTCCACTTT. The V call is TRBV10-1, the J call TRBJ1-6, with D possibly matching TRBD1 (6 bases). Germline lookup yields CDR1 WNHNN and CDR2 SYGVQD (reference sequence). The CDR3 consists of 13 residues. With 6 bases removed from V and 7 bases from J, the gap between germline ends came to 10 bases.

V and J are TRBV19 and TRBJ2-7; D is possibly TRBD1 (5 bases). The CDR3 runs 13 residues. V was pared by 3 bases and J by 5 bases, with 11 bases between. CDR1 LNHDA and CDR2 SQIVND come from the germline V gene (reference sequence). The CDR3, as DNA: TGTGCCAGTAGTATGCAGGGCGGAAACGAGCAGTACTTC. Its translation: CASSMQGGNEQYF.

The chain has TRBV28 and TRBJ1-3; 8 positions match TRBD1. Germline V gene lookup returns CDR1 MDHEN and CDR2 SYDVKM. The V gene end was trimmed by 5 bases and the J gene end by 4 bases; junction bases not matched to a gene: 4. This CDR3 has 14 amino acids. The CDR3 DNA sequence: TGTGCCAGCAGTGGAGGGACAGGAGGAAACACCATATATTTT. Translation: CASSGGTGGNTIYF.

The V and J genes are TRBV6-1 and TRBJ2-1; TRBD2 agrees at 9 bases. Germline V lookup: CDR1 MNHNS, CDR2 SASEGT. The CDR3 has 15 amino acids. V trimming: 4 bases; J trimming: 6 bases; junction bases outside the gene matches: 7. CDR3 coding DNA: TGTGCCAGCAGTGCGCTAGCGGGAAATGTCAATGAGCAGTTCTTC. It codes for CASSALAGNVNEQFF.

The chain carries TRBV7-9 and TRBJ2-2, with D maybe TRBD1 (6 bases). Germline-derived CDR1 and CDR2 are SEHNR and FQNEAQ (reference sequence). V lost 3 bases, J lost 1 base, and 9 bases lay in between. The CDR3 spans 15 residues. The CDR3 protein is CASSFAQGNTGELFF. As DNA, the CDR3 is TGTGCCAGCAGCTTTGCACAGGGGAACACCGGGGAGCTGTTTTTT.

The V call is TRBV5-4, the J call TRBJ1-4; 9 nucleotides agree with TRBD1. This CDR3 has 15 residues. Germline CDR1 SGHNT, CDR2 YYREEE (reference sequence). J gave up 2 bases and V 3 bases, and 2 bases lay outside the gene matches. Here the CDR3 reads CASSSGQGTNEKLFF. The CDR3 DNA reads as TGTGCCAGCAGCTCAGGACAGGGGACTAATGAAAAACTGTTTTTT.

The chain uses TRBV5-1 and TRBJ2-3; 9 nucleotides line up with TRBD2. CDR1 is SGHRS, CDR2 YFSETQ, per germline. The CDR3 contains 15 residues. The V segment lost 4 bases and the J segment 6 bases; nucleotides outside the gene matches: 9. The CDR3 here is CASSPGLARSDTQYF. The CDR3 DNA reads as TGCGCCAGCAGCCCCGGACTAGCGAGGAGTGATACGCAGTATTTT.

The chain is built from TRBV19 and TRBJ1-2; 7 positions agree with TRBD1. V lost 3 bases to trimming and J lost 3 bases; unmatched junction nucleotides: 10. Germline V gene lookup returns CDR1 LNHDA and CDR2 SQIVND (reference sequence). CDR3 length: 16 residues. CDR3 sequence (DNA): TGTGCCAGTAGTATGGGACAGTCCATCCCAGACTATGGCTACACCTTC. Protein: CASSMGQSIPDYGYTF.

The rearrangement links TRBV4-1 to TRBJ2-7; TRBD2 agrees at 10 bases. V shed 1 base, J shed 3 bases, and the junction held 9 bases outside the gene matches. The CDR3 spans 17 residues. The germline V gene encodes CDR1 MGHRA and CDR2 YSYEKL. The CDR3, as DNA: TGCGCCAGCAGCCAAGTCGATCTGGGACTAGCGTACTACGAGCAGTACTTC. Translating gives CASSQVDLGLAYYEQYF.

The rearrangement uses TRBV9 and TRBJ2-2, with TRBD2 matching 10 bases. The length of the CDR3 is 16 residues. Germline V gene lookup returns CDR1 SGDLS and CDR2 YYNGEE. The ends lost 2 bases at V and 6 bases at J; junction bases unmatched: 7. CDR3 in DNA: TGTGCCAGCAGCGTTACGGCTAGCGGGGGATCCGGGGAGCTGTTTTTT. Translated, it gives CASSVTASGGSGELFF.

This chain connects TRBV7-8 to TRBJ2-3; 8 bases line up with TRBD2. V lost 4 bases and J lost 2; bases outside the gene matches: 14. The germline CDR1 and CDR2 sequences are SGHVS and FQNEAQ. This CDR3 contains 18 residues. CDR3 amino acids: CASSSRGGSGTYTDTQYF. Here the CDR3 DNA reads TGTGCCAGCAGCTCACGGGGAGGTAGCGGGACCTACACAGATACGCAGTATTTT.

This clone occurred a few times. This chain joins TRBV10-3 and TRBJ2-1; 7 nucleotides line up with TRBD2. The CDR3 runs 15 residues. V lost 4 bases, J lost 5 bases, and 8 bases stayed unmatched. Germline lookup yields CDR1 ENHRY and CDR2 SYGVKD. The CDR3 sequence: CAISGLQRGHNEQFF. Written as DNA, the CDR3 is TGTGCCATCAGTGGTCTACAGCGGGGACACAATGAGCAGTTCTTC.

V gene TRBV5-1 combines with J gene TRBJ2-3; D possibly corresponds to TRBD1 (6 bases). The CDR3 loop spans 14 amino acids. Per the germline V gene, CDR1 is SGHRS and CDR2 is YFSETQ. V was shortened by 4 bases and J by 3 bases, with 12 bases between the two germline ends. The CDR3 DNA follows: TGCGCCAGCAGCCCCTTCGACAGGACAGATACGCAGTATTTT. Residues: CASSPFDRTDTQYF.

V usage is TRBV9 and J usage is TRBJ1-1, with D possibly matching TRBD1 (5 bases). The CDR3 contains 16 residues. V lost 0 bases and J lost 12, with 24 bases in between. In germline, CDR1 is SGDLS, CDR2 YYNGEE. The CDR3 loop reads CASSVASTATTSGTFF. DNA of the CDR3: TGTGCCAGCAGCGTAGCATCGACCGCAACAACCTCAGGGACTTTCTTT. The full variable domain, with the rest looked up from reference TRBV9 and TRBJ1-1, is DSGVTQTPKHLITATGQRVTLRCSPRSGDLSVYWYQQSLDQGLQFLIQYYNGEERAKGNILERFSAQQFPDLHSELNLSSLELGDSALYFCASSVASTATTSGTFFGQGTRLTVV.

Only a few counts were recorded for this clone. The CDR3 DNA sequence: TGTGCCAGCAGCCAAGACGCAGGGGGCATGAGCGGCTACACCTTC. Amino acids: CASSQDAGGMSGYTF. The chain joins TRBV4-2 to TRBJ1-2; 8 positions agree with TRBD1. Germline trimming cut 0 bases from V and 8 bases from J; bases unmatched to any gene: 8. CDR3 length: 15 amino acids. CDR1 and CDR2 from the germline V gene are LGHNA and YNFKEQ.

Of note for this clone: The germline gene is not matched at one end of the junction; a read error may be the cause. The same CDR3 arises from other DNA sequences in this sample as well. This chain joins TRBV5-1 and TRBJ2-1; the D gene is possibly TRBD1 (7 bases). Germline V CDR1 and CDR2: SGHRS, YFSETQ. The CDR3 loop spans 18 amino acids. This chain's CDR3 is CASSPGVSPGGSYNEQFF. The CDR3 region has the DNA TGCGCCAGCAGCCCTGGAGTATCACCAGGGGGGTCCTACAACGAGCAGTTCTTC.

The V and J genes are TRBV14 and TRBJ2-3; D perhaps matches TRBD2 (5 bases). Between the trimmed V and J ends, which lost 2 bases and 4 bases, there was a span of 13 bases. Germline V gene sequence: CDR1 SGHDN, CDR2 FVKESK. The CDR3 loop spans 15 amino acids. CDR3 in DNA: TGTGCCAGCAGCCAAACTAGAGTAGTATCAGATACGCAGTATTTT. Translating it yields CASSQTRVVSDTQYF.

The rearrangement links TRBV30 to TRBJ1-1, with no clear D. Germline values: CDR1 GTSNPN, CDR2 SVGIG (reference sequence). V gave up 0 bases and J gave up 1 base, with 12 bases separating them. The CDR3 is 15 amino acids. The CDR3 here is CAWSVRSSSNTEAFF. CDR3 DNA: TGTGCCTGGAGTGTACGGTCTTCCTCGAACACTGAAGCTTTCTTT.

This rearrangement joins TRBV5-1 to TRBJ1-2; TRBD1 matches at 7 bases. CDR1 and CDR2 (germline): SGHRS, YFSETQ. The CDR3 loop spans 16 amino acids. Losses at the gene ends were 2 bases for V and 2 bases for J; bases not matched to a gene: 9. The CDR3 region has the DNA TGCGCCAGCAGCTTTACTCAGACAGGGACCAACTATGGCTACACCTTC. It translates to CASSFTQTGTNYGYTF. Full variable domain (remainder filled in from reference TRBV5-1 and TRBJ1-2): KAGVTQTPRYLIKTRGQQVTLSCSPISGHRSVSWYQQTPGQGLQFLFEYFSETQRNKGNFPGRFSGRQFSNSRSEMNVSTLELGDSALYLCASSFTQTGTNYGYTFGSGTRLTVV.

This clone was seen a single time. The rearrangement links TRBV5-1 to TRBJ1-4; 7 bases are shared with TRBD1. The CDR3 is made up of 15 amino acids. Trimming at V came to 2 bases and at J to 8 bases, leaving 9 bases not matched to a gene. Germline CDR1 and CDR2: SGHRS and YFSETQ. CDR3 nucleotide sequence: TGCGCCAGCAGCTTTCAGGGGGTCATCCACGAAAAACTGTTTTTT. It encodes CASSFQGVIHEKLFF.

This rearrangement joins TRBV5-1 to TRBJ2-5; TRBD1 is a possible D gene (5 bases). The J call is in doubt because the DNA end fits TRBJ2-7 better. Germline values: CDR1 SGHRS, CDR2 YFSETQ. The CDR3 length is 14 residues. The CDR3 DNA is TGCGCCAGCAGCAAAGACAGTCCCGCCTACGAGCAGTACTTC. The encoded protein is CASSKDSPAYEQYF.

Concerning this clone itself: This same CDR3 is encoded by further DNA sequences in the sample. V is TRBV11-2 and J is TRBJ2-5; weak D call: TRBD1 (6 bases). Germline V gives CDR1 SGHAT, CDR2 FQNNGV. The CDR3 loop spans 15 amino acids. The V end lost 0 bases, the J end lost 4 bases, and 12 bases lay between the germline ends. The CDR3: CASSLEQGRGETQYF. CDR3 coding DNA: TGTGCCAGCAGCTTAGAACAGGGTAGGGGAGAGACCCAGTACTTC.

The V call is TRBV6-4, the J call TRBJ2-5; D might be TRBD2 (6 bases). The end of the DNA fits TRBJ2-7 better, so the J call may be wrong. The germline V gene encodes CDR1 MRHNA and CDR2 SNTAGT. The CDR3 extends over 14 amino acids. CDR3 DNA: TGTGCCAGAACCCTCGAGCGGGCCCCCTACGAGCAGTACTTC. Translating gives CARTLERAPYEQYF.

The chain combines TRBV9 with TRBJ1-4; D remains ambiguous. Germline V gene sequence: CDR1 SGDLS, CDR2 YYNGEE. The CDR3 extends over 16 amino acids. Trimming removed 4 bases at V and 2 bases at J, with 15 bases between. For the CDR3, the DNA is TGTGCCAGCAGCCTCGGGAGTTTAGGTACTAATGAAAAACTGTTTTTT. Amino acid sequence: CASSLGSLGTNEKLFF.

This clone showed up just once. V gene TRBV28 combines with J gene TRBJ1-4; 7 positions agree with TRBD1. The CDR3 totals 18 residues. Germline V gives CDR1 MDHEN, CDR2 SYDVKM. V shed 5 bases and J 1 base; nucleotides not matched to a gene: 13. The DNA for the CDR3 is TGTGCCAGCAGTCTATTAGGGGGCGGAAGAAGAACTAATGAAAAACTGTTTTTT. Its translation: CASSLLGGGRRTNEKLFF.

CDR3 sequence (DNA): TGTGCCAGCAGCCTCAGGGGCGTCGCCAAAAACATTCAGTACTTC. As protein: CASSLRGVAKNIQYF. The chain employs TRBV11-2 and TRBJ2-4, with D maybe TRBD1 (6 bases). Germline lookup yields CDR1 SGHAT and CDR2 FQNNGV. The CDR3 totals 15 residues. Between the trimmed V and J ends, which lost 5 bases and 1 base, there was a span of 12 bases.

The chain combines TRBV29-1 with TRBJ2-5; D is ambiguous. With 3 bases removed from V and 5 bases from J, the gap between germline ends came to 16 bases. Germline V gives CDR1 SQVTM, CDR2 ANQGSEA. There are 14 residues in the CDR3. CDR3 sequence: CSVERTSLTETQYF. The CDR3 nucleotides are TGCAGCGTTGAGAGAACTTCCTTAACGGAGACCCAGTACTTC.